What follows are 4 T cell receptor beta chains derived from one specimen sequenced in a study of T cells after yellow fever vaccination. Via MiXCR, TCRdb re-called the 5' RACE reads, giving one row per CDR3 protein. Of 320,000 or so distinct CDR3 sequences in the sample, 8% to 9.5% were seen once. Sequencing used PBMCs, obtained more than 35 days after the first yellow fever vaccination. Receptors originate from a man between 18 and 29 years old who received the YFV17D yellow fever vaccine.

By share, this clonotype ranks as medium-sized. V is TRBV5-1 and J is TRBJ1-6, with unresolved D. The V gene lost 0 bases and the J gene lost 7 bases, with 11 bases spanning the gap. Germline CDR1 SGHRS, CDR2 YFSETQ. The CDR3 consists of 15 residues. The CDR3 bases are TGCGCCAGCAGCTTGGGGGCGTCTTACAATTCACCCCTCCACTTT. It translates to CASSLGASYNSPLHF.

The chain uses TRBV6-1 and TRBJ1-2; 8 bases fit TRBD1. Germline V lookup: CDR1 MNHNS, CDR2 SASEGT. The ends lost 6 bases at V and 7 bases at J; junction bases unmatched: 10. This CDR3 has 14 amino acids. The CDR3 DNA reads TGTGCCAGCAGCCTCGACAGGGGTTGGCGTGGCTACACCTTC. Its protein product is CASSLDRGWRGYTF.

V and J are TRBV3-1 and TRBJ2-1; the D gene is possibly TRBD1 (5 bases). The V gene lost 2 bases and the J gene lost 11 bases, with 10 bases spanning the gap. The CDR3 is 12 amino acids. CDR1 LGHDT and CDR2 YNNKEL come from the germline V gene (reference sequence). CDR3 DNA sequence: TGTGCCAGCAGCCAACGTAGGGGAAAGCAGTTCTTC. It encodes CASSQRRGKQFF.

This clonotype was found many times. The chain uses TRBV5-1 and TRBJ2-6; a possible D gene is TRBD1 (5 bases). Germline CDR1 and CDR2: SGHRS and YFSETQ. V lost 4 bases, J lost 3 bases, and 8 bases lay in between. CDR3 length: 14 residues. The CDR3 DNA reads TGCGCCAGCAGCCAGGGCTTTGGGGCCAACGTCCTGACTTTC. This translates into CASSQGFGANVLTF.